A single sample is the source of the 28 T cell receptor beta chains below, sequenced in a study of cytomegalovirus exposure and HLA in healthy donors. Primers: 60 Vbeta forward and 13 Jbeta reverse. This table comes from immunoSEQ multiplex PCR, and its TCRdb copy is limited to in-frame clones, with some not included. The specimen's table records tens of thousands of clones. The sample was PBMCs. The receptors were sampled from a man between 35 and 55 years old in good health and CMV-seronegative.

CDR3 nucleotide sequence: TGTGCCAGCAGCCCTTGGGGGGGTGTTGGAAACACCATATATTTT. Its translation: CASSPWGGVGNTIYF. The chain couples TRBV6-6 to TRBJ1-3; the D gene is possibly TRBD1 (5 bases). The length of the CDR3 is 15 residues. Germline V gene sequence: CDR1 MNHNY, CDR2 SVGAGI (reference sequence). The V end was cut by 6 bases, the J end by 3 bases, with 15 bases between.

This chain links TRBV5-1 with TRBJ1-1, with D possibly matching TRBD1 (6 bases). CDR3 length equals 15 residues. V was pared by 2 bases and J by 0 bases, with 11 bases between. Germline lookup yields CDR1 SGHRS and CDR2 YFSETQ. The CDR3, as DNA: TGCGCCAGCAGCTTCCTGGGGGACATGAACACTGAAGCTTTCTTT. Translation gives CASSFLGDMNTEAFF.

CDR3 DNA: TGTGCCAGCAGCACCCAGACAGGGCCGAGGGAAAAACTGTTTTTT. Translating gives CASSTQTGPREKLFF. V gene TRBV7-2 combines with J gene TRBJ1-4, with 7 bases aligning to TRBD1. The CDR3 totals 15 residues. Germline assignment: CDR1 SGHTA and CDR2 FQGNSA. V lost 5 bases and J lost 8; bases outside the gene matches: 11.

The chain is built from TRBV19 and TRBJ2-3; 7 bases map to TRBD2. The CDR3 is made up of 13 amino acids. Germline trimming cut 7 bases from V and 9 bases from J; bases unmatched to any gene: 10. Germline V gene sequence: CDR1 LNHDA, CDR2 SQIVND (reference sequence). CDR3 sequence (DNA): TGTGCCAGTAATCCAGCGGGGTATGGCACGCAGTATTTT. Amino acids: CASNPAGYGTQYF.

The rearrangement uses TRBV29-1 and TRBJ2-5; 9 nucleotides align to TRBD1. The CDR3 runs 14 residues. The germline gives CDR1 SQVTM, CDR2 ANQGSEA. V lost 7 bases to trimming and J lost 5 bases; unmatched junction nucleotides: 11. The CDR3 spells CSGYDRGKGETQYF. The DNA for the CDR3 is TGCAGCGGCTACGACAGGGGGAAGGGTGAGACCCAGTACTTC.

This chain joins TRBV29-1 and TRBJ2-7, with TRBD1 matching over 7 bases. V dropped 2 bases and J dropped 2; count of bases not matched to a gene: 3. The CDR3 has 13 amino acids. Germline-derived CDR1 and CDR2 are SQVTM and ANQGSEA. CDR3 loop: CSVEWQGAYEQYF. The CDR3 bases are TGCAGCGTTGAATGGCAGGGGGCCTACGAGCAGTACTTC.

The chain combines TRBV7-8 with TRBJ1-1, with 7 bases identical to TRBD1. The V gene end was trimmed by 5 bases and the J gene end by 4 bases; junction bases not matched to a gene: 1. The CDR3 has 12 amino acids. The germline CDR1 and CDR2 sequences are SGHVS and FQNEAQ. This chain's CDR3 is CASSDRVTEAFF. In nucleotides, the CDR3 is TGTGCCAGCAGCGACAGGGTCACTGAAGCTTTCTTT.

The J gene is TRBJ1-4, the V gene TRBV28; no definite D call. Trimming removed 7 bases at V and 0 bases at J, with 9 bases between. The germline CDR1 and CDR2 sequences are MDHEN and SYDVKM. The CDR3 consists of 14 residues. The CDR3 spells CASTPGATNEKLFF. Written as DNA, the CDR3 is TGTGCCAGCACGCCCGGAGCAACTAATGAAAAACTGTTTTTT.

V and J are TRBV30 and TRBJ1-1; D is uncertain. The CDR3 has 15 residues. From germline, CDR1 is GTSNPN and CDR2 SVGIG (reference sequence). V was trimmed by 1 base and J by 0 bases, leaving 12 bases between them. The CDR3 nucleotides are TGTGCCTGGAGTGCAGAAACCCAAATGAACACTGAAGCTTTCTTT. This codes for CAWSAETQMNTEAFF.

Regarding this clone: Other DNA sequences in this specimen translate into the identical CDR3. This rearrangement joins TRBV5-4 to TRBJ1-2; the D gene is possibly TRBD1 (5 bases). Germline V lookup: CDR1 SGHNT, CDR2 YYREEE (reference sequence). V lost 0 bases to trimming and J lost 2 bases, with 8 bases between them. The CDR3 consists of 14 residues. The CDR3 DNA is TGTGCCAGCAGCTTGGTAGGGGTAAACTATGGCTACACCTTC. Translated: CASSLVGVNYGYTF.

The J gene is TRBJ2-1, the V gene TRBV13, with 8 bases identical to TRBD1. The germline gives CDR1 PRHDT, CDR2 FYEKMQ (reference sequence). The CDR3 loop spans 17 amino acids. V was clipped by 0 bases and J by 0 bases; unmatched bases: 4. CDR3 amino acids: CASSLGNRGSSYNEQFF. For the CDR3, the DNA is TGTGCCAGCAGCTTAGGGAACAGGGGGAGCTCCTACAATGAGCAGTTCTTC.

J is TRBJ1-4 and V is TRBV6-1, with a possible D match to TRBD1 (5 bases). CDR1 MNHNS and CDR2 SASEGT come from the germline V gene. The ends were cut back, 7 bases at V and 3 bases at J, with 9 bases in the middle. The CDR3 is 13 amino acids. CDR3 nucleotide sequence: TGTGCCAGCAAACAGGCGGCTAATGAAAAACTGTTTTTT. Its translation is CASKQAANEKLFF.

The chain recombines TRBV9 with TRBJ2-5; 11 nucleotides match TRBD2. Trimming at V came to 0 bases and at J to 5 bases, leaving 6 bases not matched to a gene. This CDR3 is 16 amino acids long. Germline values: CDR1 SGDLS, CDR2 YYNGEE. The DNA of the CDR3 is TGTGCCAGCAGCGTAGATACTAGCGGGGGAGCGGAGACCCAGTACTTC. Protein sequence: CASSVDTSGGAETQYF.

This chain uses TRBV5-1 with TRBJ2-7, with D possibly being TRBD2 (5 bases). This CDR3 region has 14 residues. V lost 1 base and J 5 bases, leaving 13 bases between the germline ends. CDR1 and CDR2 from the germline V gene are SGHRS and YFSETQ. The CDR3 nucleotides read TGCGCCAGCAGCTTGAGTGAGGGTATCCACGAGCAGTACTTC. Residues: CASSLSEGIHEQYF.

The genes are TRBV9 and TRBJ1-2, with D uncertain. Trimming removed 0 bases from V and 8 bases from J, with 11 bases in between. The CDR3 is 13 amino acids. CDR1 SGDLS and CDR2 YYNGEE come from the germline V gene. CDR3 in DNA: TGTGCCAGCAGCGTAGATCCTACCAACGGCTACACCTTC. This gives the protein CASSVDPTNGYTF.

The chain links TRBV14 to TRBJ1-2; possibly TRBD1 for D (5 bases). The CDR3 is 14 amino acids. Per germline, CDR1 SGHDN and CDR2 FVKESK. Trimming took off 3 bases at V and 8 bases at J, with 16 bases between the two ends. CDR3 bases: TGTGCCAGCAGCCACACGAAAGGGGTGCAAGGCTACACCTTC. Residues: CASSHTKGVQGYTF.

V usage is TRBV19 and J usage is TRBJ2-2; 7 bases match TRBD1. Germline V gives CDR1 LNHDA, CDR2 SQIVND (reference sequence). The CDR3 spans 15 residues. V lost 5 bases and J lost 1; bases outside the gene matches: 4. The chain's CDR3 is CASSFNRGNTGELFF. CDR3 bases: TGTGCCAGTAGTTTTAACAGGGGGAACACCGGGGAGCTGTTTTTT. The full variable domain, with the rest looked up from reference TRBV19 and TRBJ2-2, is DGGITQSPKYLFRKEGQNVTLSCEQNLNHDAMYWYRQDPGQGLRLIYYSQIVNDFQKGDIAEGYSVSREKKESFPLTVTSAQKNPTAFYLCASSFNRGNTGELFFGEGSRLTVL.

This chain links TRBV18 with TRBJ2-1; the match to TRBD2 covers 10 bases. CDR1 and CDR2 from the germline V gene are KGHSH and LQKENI. The ends lost 3 bases at V and 7 bases at J; junction bases unmatched: 9. The CDR3 length is 16 residues. This chain's CDR3 is CASSPVEAGGGNEQFF. The CDR3 DNA sequence: TGTGCCAGCTCACCTGTCGAAGCGGGGGGGGGAAATGAGCAGTTCTTC.

This chain links TRBV9 with TRBJ1-5; maybe TRBD1 (5 bases). This CDR3 region has 14 residues. Germline V gene lookup returns CDR1 SGDLS and CDR2 YYNGEE. Deletions cut 3 bases from V and 7 bases from J, with 14 bases between. The CDR3 DNA reads TGTGCCAGCAGCGGCGGGGCCGGGGCGCAGCCCCAGCATTTT. Its translation is CASSGGAGAQPQHF.

J is TRBJ2-1 and V is TRBV6-1, with 9 bases aligning to TRBD2. V shed 0 bases, J shed 2 bases, and the junction held 5 bases outside the gene matches. Germline values: CDR1 MNHNS, CDR2 SASEGT. The CDR3 contains 17 residues. DNA of the CDR3: TGTGCCAGCAGTGAAGCAGCGGGCGGGGGGGCCTACAATGAGCAGTTCTTC. Its protein product is CASSEAAGGGAYNEQFF.

Here the CDR3 DNA reads TGCAGCGGTGGACAGGGTGACTACGAGCAGTACTTC. Residues: CSGGQGDYEQYF. The chain joins TRBV29-1 to TRBJ2-7, with 8 bases matching TRBD1. Trimming removed 7 bases from V and 3 bases from J; junction bases left unmatched: 5. The CDR3 has 12 residues. Germline assignment: CDR1 SQVTM and CDR2 ANQGSEA.

CDR3 region: CASSELPGDGGNTIYF. The CDR3 DNA is TGTGCCAGCAGTGAACTTCCAGGGGACGGAGGAAACACCATATATTTT. This chain uses TRBV6-1 with TRBJ1-3, with D possibly TRBD1 on 6 matching bases. The CDR3 spans 16 residues. The germline gives CDR1 MNHNS, CDR2 SASEGT. Trimming took off 2 bases at V and 4 bases at J, with 15 bases between the two ends.

This chain connects TRBV2 to TRBJ2-1, with 8 bases matching TRBD1. The trim removed 6 bases at V and 5 bases at J, leaving 6 bases unmatched. This CDR3 region has 14 residues. Germline lookup yields CDR1 SNHLY and CDR2 FYNNEI. CDR3 in amino acids: CASRPDRVNNEQFF. In DNA form, the CDR3 reads TGTGCCAGCAGGCCGGACAGGGTGAACAATGAGCAGTTCTTC.

The chain links TRBV7-2 to TRBJ1-5; D call uncertain. CDR1 is SGHTA, CDR2 FQGNSA, per germline. This CDR3 has 16 residues. V lost 5 bases, J lost 9 bases, and 23 bases lay in between. The CDR3 DNA reads TGTGCCAGCAGCCCCTGGTTTGGAGGCGAGAACGGGCCCCAGCATTTT. Its translation: CASSPWFGGENGPQHF.

The CDR3 DNA reads as TGTGCCTGGAGTGACGGGAGCTCCTACGAGCAGTACTTC. As protein: CAWSDGSSYEQYF. V is TRBV30 and J is TRBJ2-7, with a possible D match to TRBD2 (6 bases). V was clipped by 1 base and J by 0 bases, with 7 bases between them. The CDR3 has 13 amino acids. CDR1 and CDR2 (germline): GTSNPN, SVGIG (reference sequence).

V is TRBV6-1 and J is TRBJ2-7; 9 bases match TRBD1. Germline V lookup: CDR1 MNHNS, CDR2 SASEGT. With 6 bases clipped from V and 3 bases from J, the junction kept 6 bases outside the gene matches. CDR3 size: 14 residues. The CDR3 loop reads CASSRTGVNYEQYF. The CDR3 nucleotides are TGTGCCAGCAGCCGGACAGGGGTAAACTACGAGCAGTACTTC.

The chain has TRBV6-6 and TRBJ1-2; possible D gene TRBD1, 6 bases. From germline, CDR1 is MNHNY and CDR2 SVGAGI (reference sequence). V was pared by 6 bases and J by 8 bases, with 13 bases between. The CDR3 consists of 12 residues. CDR3 region: CASSSSGGGYTF. As DNA, the CDR3 is TGTGCCAGCAGCTCCTCGGGGGGCGGCTACACCTTC.

The chain employs TRBV9 and TRBJ2-1; 7 bases fit TRBD2. The CDR3 totals 12 residues. Germline CDR1 is SGDLS and CDR2 is YYNGEE. The V gene end was trimmed by 3 bases and the J gene end by 9 bases; junction bases not matched to a gene: 3. The CDR3 region is CASSAQRGEQFF. In DNA, the CDR3 is TGTGCCAGCAGCGCCCAGCGGGGTGAGCAGTTCTTC.